The 23 T cell receptor beta chains presented below share a single source sample, sequenced in a study of blood T cell repertoires in COVID-19. The protocol was immunoSEQ multiplex PCR, while the TCRdb copy is restricted to in-frame clones and leaves out a portion. Here the sample spans fewer than 500,000 clones, 87% being singletons. Sequenced: PBMCs or T cells enriched from blood (not recorded which). Receptors were obtained from a man aged 25-45 years who had recovered from COVID-19.

The chain carries TRBV20-1 and TRBJ1-1, with TRBD1 identical over 9 bases. The CDR3 has 14 amino acids. Germline CDR1 is DFQATT and CDR2 is SNEGSKA (reference sequence). V lost 5 bases and J lost 0; bases outside the gene matches: 4. In DNA, the CDR3 is TGCAGTGCTGGTGGACAGGGGATGAACACTGAAGCTTTCTTT. This codes for CSAGGQGMNTEAFF.

The rearrangement joins TRBV6-2 or TRBV6-3 to TRBJ2-3; possibly TRBD1 for D (6 bases). V was pared by 2 bases and J by 4 bases, with 13 bases between. The germline CDR1 and CDR2 sequences are MNHEY and SVGEGT. The CDR3 contains 15 residues. The CDR3 here is CASSYGGRTADTQYF. The CDR3 region has the DNA TGTGCCAGCAGTTACGGGGGCCGGACAGCAGATACGCAGTATTTT.

This chain uses TRBV18 with TRBJ1-2; unclear D gene. The CDR3 is 12 residues long. Germline assignment: CDR1 KGHSH and CDR2 LQKENI. Trimming stripped 2 bases from V and 5 bases from J, with 6 bases between. The chain's CDR3 is CASSPEAYGYTF. CDR3 nucleotides: TGTGCCAGCTCACCAGAGGCATATGGCTACACCTTC.

The CDR3 loop is CASRAGENSPLHF. In nucleotides, the CDR3 is TGTGCCAGCAGGGCAGGGGAAAATTCACCCCTCCACTTT. This sequence joins TRBV6-5 and TRBJ1-6; possibly TRBD1 for D (6 bases). Between the trimmed V and J ends, which lost 6 bases and 7 bases, there was a span of 10 bases. Germline-derived CDR1 and CDR2 are MNHEY and SVGAGI. There are 13 residues in the CDR3.

The chain recombines TRBV14 with TRBJ1-2; D might be TRBD1 (5 bases). The CDR3 loop spans 17 amino acids. Germline CDR1 reads SGHDN; CDR2 reads FVKESK. Trimming pared 1 base from V and 3 bases from J, leaving 18 bases between. CDR3 residues: CASSQVLGRGDYYGYTF. As DNA, the CDR3 is TGTGCCAGCAGCCAAGTCCTCGGAAGGGGCGACTACTATGGCTACACCTTC.

This chain connects TRBV15 to TRBJ1-6; no clear D. This CDR3 is 18 amino acids long. Trimming stripped 0 bases from V and 0 bases from J, with 12 bases between. Germline V gene data show CDR1 as LNHNV and CDR2 as YYDKDF (reference sequence). The CDR3 DNA reads as TGTGCCACCAGCAGAGATGGCGTCTCTAGCTCCTATAATTCACCCCTCCACTTT. Protein sequence: CATSRDGVSSSYNSPLHF.

This chain links TRBV7-2 with TRBJ1-6, with D hard to call. V lost 5 bases to trimming and J lost 0 bases, with 11 bases between them. Germline CDR1 reads SGHTA; CDR2 reads FQGNSA. This CDR3 spans 16 amino acids. This CDR3 is CASSVYSGSYNSPLHF. For the CDR3, the DNA is TGTGCCAGCAGCGTATACAGTGGCTCCTATAATTCACCCCTCCACTTT.

CDR3 amino acids: CASSLSLAGGGTDTQYF. The CDR3 region has the DNA TGTGCCAGCAGTTTAAGCTTAGCGGGGGGGGGCACAGATACGCAGTATTTT. The V and J genes are TRBV27 and TRBJ2-3, with 11 positions matching TRBD2. The CDR3 spans 17 residues. Per the germline V gene, CDR1 is MNHEY and CDR2 is SMNVEV (reference sequence). V lost 2 bases, J lost 1 base, and 5 bases stayed unmatched.

This clone has only a few counts. The J gene is TRBJ2-7, the V gene TRBV21-1; the table calls TRBD1, which could not be checked here. TRBV21-1 represents a pseudogene. This CDR3 spans 14 amino acids. The CDR3 protein is CASSNRTGDYEQYF. The CDR3 DNA sequence: TGTGCCAGCAGCAATAGGACAGGAGACTACGAGCAGTACTTC.

This chain links TRBV6-5 with TRBJ2-2; 10 nucleotides line up with TRBD2. V lost 2 bases and J lost 1; bases outside the gene matches: 1. In germline, CDR1 is MNHEY, CDR2 SVGAGI. The CDR3 totals 16 residues. In nucleotides, the CDR3 is TGTGCCAGCAGTTACCGGACTAGCGGGAACACCGGGGAGCTGTTTTTT. Residues: CASSYRTSGNTGELFF.

The sample holds a few counts of this clone. The chain combines TRBV18 with TRBJ1-1; D unclear. The CDR3 has 13 amino acids. Trimming shortened V by 4 bases and J by 1 base, and 7 bases separated the two germline ends. Looked up from germline, CDR1 is KGHSH and CDR2 is LQKENI. The CDR3 loop is CASSQQQNTEAFF. The DNA for the CDR3 is TGTGCCAGCTCACAACAGCAGAACACTGAAGCTTTCTTT.

The V and J genes are TRBV30 and TRBJ1-3; 9 bases align to TRBD1. V was pared by 5 bases and J by 4 bases, with 9 bases of the junction left unmatched. CDR1 is GTSNPN and CDR2 is SVGIG in the germline V gene (reference sequence). The CDR3 runs to 15 residues. CDR3 sequence reads: CAWGGQGFTGNTIYF. The CDR3, as DNA: TGTGCCTGGGGGGGACAGGGTTTTACCGGAAACACCATATATTTT.

V usage is TRBV7-9 and J usage is TRBJ1-4, with D unclear. From germline, CDR1 is SEHNR and CDR2 FQNEAQ (reference sequence). Trimming removed 5 bases from V and 1 base from J, with 11 bases in between. This CDR3 has 15 amino acids. CDR3 loop: CASSRARGTNEKLFF. Written as DNA, the CDR3 is TGTGCCAGCAGCCGCGCTCGGGGAACTAATGAAAAACTGTTTTTT.

The CDR3 region is CASSPPTGALGDTQYF. The CDR3 DNA reads TGTGCCAGCTCACCCCCGACAGGGGCCTTAGGAGATACGCAGTATTTT. This chain connects TRBV18 to TRBJ2-3; 8 bases fit TRBD1. Looked up from germline, CDR1 is KGHSH and CDR2 is LQKENI. With V trimmed by 3 bases and J by 5 bases, 10 bases remained unmatched. The CDR3 contains 16 residues.

CDR3 DNA sequence: TGTGCCATCAACGGGGATCGCAATCAGCCCCAGCATTTT. Translation: CAINGDRNQPQHF. The chain links TRBV10-3 to TRBJ1-5; no clear D. This CDR3 spans 13 amino acids. CDR1 is ENHRY, CDR2 SYGVKD, per germline. Trimming removed 7 bases at V and 2 bases at J, with 9 bases between.

This chain uses TRBV28 with TRBJ2-7, with TRBD1 matching 7 bases. CDR1 and CDR2 from the germline V gene are MDHEN and SYDVKM. The CDR3 totals 14 residues. Trimming cost V 6 bases and J 3 bases; bases outside gene matches: 8. The CDR3 region has the DNA TGTGCCAGCAGGCCGACGGGACAGAACTACGAGCAGTACTTC. Translating it yields CASRPTGQNYEQYF.

This chain connects TRBV2 to TRBJ1-2; D is unresolved. Germline loops: CDR1 SNHLY, CDR2 FYNNEI. V was shortened by 8 bases and J by 1 base, with 11 bases between the two germline ends. The CDR3 has 13 residues. CDR3 sequence: CASRDLGNYGYTF. Written as DNA, the CDR3 is TGTGCCAGCCGAGATCTTGGTAACTATGGCTACACCTTC.

The chain links TRBV10-3 to TRBJ1-1; tentative D call: TRBD1 (5 bases). Per the germline V gene, CDR1 is ENHRY and CDR2 is SYGVKD. Trimming shortened V by 8 bases and J by 0 bases, and 13 bases separated the two germline ends. This CDR3 has 14 amino acids. As DNA, the CDR3 is TGTGCCATCGCCGGGGGGACGGTGAACACTGAAGCTTTCTTT. Translated: CAIAGGTVNTEAFF.

The CDR3 region has the DNA TGTGCCAGCAGTCCCCGACAGATCAATCAGCCCCAGCATTTT. This codes for CASSPRQINQPQHF. This rearrangement joins TRBV28 to TRBJ1-5; TRBD1 is a possible D gene (5 bases). CDR3 length equals 14 residues. Trimming stripped 5 bases from V and 3 bases from J, with 11 bases between. CDR1 MDHEN and CDR2 SYDVKM come from the germline V gene.

The chain employs TRBV28 and TRBJ1-2; 11 nucleotides line up with TRBD1. Germline CDR1 and CDR2: MDHEN and SYDVKM. The CDR3 totals 15 residues. Trimming at V came to 5 bases and at J to 5 bases, leaving 7 bases not matched to a gene. The CDR3 protein is CASSHPGTGGYGYTF. The CDR3 DNA reads as TGTGCCAGCAGTCATCCCGGGACAGGGGGGTATGGCTACACCTTC.

The gene calls are TRBV7-9 and TRBJ1-1, with D perhaps matching TRBD1 (6 bases). This CDR3 region has 13 residues. Deletions cut 5 bases from V and 5 bases from J, with 12 bases between. The germline CDR1 and CDR2 sequences are SEHNR and FQNEAQ (reference sequence). The CDR3 protein is CASSTTQGTEAFF. The CDR3 DNA is TGTGCCAGCAGCACTACTCAGGGGACTGAAGCTTTCTTT.

The chain joins TRBV6-5 to TRBJ1-6; TRBD1 might be the D (5 bases). The CDR3 is 13 residues long. Germline V gene lookup returns CDR1 MNHEY and CDR2 SVGAGI. The V end lost 8 bases, the J end lost 9 bases, and 14 bases lay between the germline ends. DNA of the CDR3: TGTGCCAGCGGAGGGCAGGGAACTTCACCCCTCCACTTT. It specifies CASGGQGTSPLHF.

The rearrangement uses TRBV6-2 or TRBV6-3 and TRBJ2-1; D may be TRBD2 (5 bases). The CDR3 is made up of 11 amino acids. The V gene's germline CDR1 is MNHEY and CDR2 SVGEGT. The ends were cut back, 4 bases at V and 9 bases at J, with 7 bases in the middle. The CDR3 sequence: CASSFGLEQFF. The CDR3 DNA is TGTGCCAGCAGTTTCGGACTTGAGCAGTTCTTC.